A selection of T cell receptor beta chains follows, all from one sample in a study of T cells in localized non-small cell lung cancer. Sequenced by immunoSEQ multiplex PCR; TCRdb stores in-frame clones only, minus some. The repertoire holds tens of thousands of clones, with roughly 90% as singletons. Sequencing used peripheral blood, obtained before any cancer treatment. The origin of the receptors is a woman aged 40-69 years with stage I lung adenocarcinoma. The CDR3 runs from the conserved cysteine through the conserved F or W.

v_gene	CDR3aa
TRBV20-1	CSASGSYGYTF
TRBV2	CAILGGARGELFF
TRBV30	CAWSVPDRGLYEQYF
TRBV2	CASSRTEEAFF
TRBV7-7	CASSSGHTYTQYF
TRBV27	CASSLFWDSGFPLNTGELFF
TRBV7-9	CASSPGQGDYGYTF
TRBV5-1	CASSHDTGGLNTEAFF
TRBV27	CASSLGQWGGYTF
TRBV18	CASSSTGGEQFF
TRBV7-9	CASSLGAGGTNSYEQYF
TRBV9	CASSVVADPETQYF
TRBV5-1	CASSLAPLTMTGGSGPLHF
TRBV19	CASSTRPGWGSYEQYF
TRBV7-6	CASSYFEGTDTQETQYF
TRBV9	CASSGSGGHAAEQYF
TRBV7-8	CASSLEDRVGDGYTF
TRBV14	CASSPVTGGRNTIYF
TRBV19	CASSLGLSAYEQYF
TRBV27	CASRGTSGYQETQYF
TRBV4-2	CASRLGGATNEQFF
TRBV9	CASSVGTERDTQYF
TRBV18	CASSRAPGAGGVTEAFF
TRBV27	CASTSSPLAGEITDTQYF
TRBV29-1	CSVAWDRLRNTIYF
TRBV7-3	CASSPRLAGADTQYF
TRBV5-1	CASSFQGASGNTIYF
TRBV30	CAWSPPDKQAFF
TRBV7-7	CASSLGLANTGELFF
TRBV5-1	CASSLGQTGNQPQHF
TRBV4-3	CASSPPQGLGYGYTF
TRBV2	CAVARGTLDPYEQYF
TRBV19	CASTKDRGLAGANVLTF
TRBV9	CASSVDRDFSEAFF
TRBV27	CASSRGRTGNYGYTF
TRBV28	CASHRRGYSNQPQHF
TRBV7-2	CASSSLTRTAGYTF
TRBV30	CAWRKSRDRENEDTEAFF
TRBV7-6	CASSFRRDSYEQYF
TRBV20-1	CSAKSGNGYTF
TRBV25-1	CASGEGPSLQETQYF
TRBV6-5	CASSRTGLNTQYF
TRBV5-3	CARSKQGQLSEKLFF
TRBV7-2	CASSYLGPNTDTQYF
TRBV9	CASSSGQAPSNQPQHF
TRBV7-9	CASSLEGYGYTF
TRBV9	CASSVATDTSGSSDTQYF
TRBV7-2	CASTTGGSGNQPQHF
TRBV2	CASRQSYSNQPQHF
TRBV11-2	CASSFRTGRVADTQYF
TRBV10-3	CAISLAGPYNEQFF
TRBV6-1	CASSEVYLGNYGYTF
TRBV19	CASSIGAGATGELFF
TRBV7-3	CASSPTLGEKLFF
TRBV1	CTSSQGTGLACTDTQYF
TRBV5-6	CASSFGGNQPQHF
TRBV25-1	CASAPGGAGVFLYEQYF
TRBV5-1	CASSLAGRGSPLHF
TRBV2	CASTGTSGSVYEQYF